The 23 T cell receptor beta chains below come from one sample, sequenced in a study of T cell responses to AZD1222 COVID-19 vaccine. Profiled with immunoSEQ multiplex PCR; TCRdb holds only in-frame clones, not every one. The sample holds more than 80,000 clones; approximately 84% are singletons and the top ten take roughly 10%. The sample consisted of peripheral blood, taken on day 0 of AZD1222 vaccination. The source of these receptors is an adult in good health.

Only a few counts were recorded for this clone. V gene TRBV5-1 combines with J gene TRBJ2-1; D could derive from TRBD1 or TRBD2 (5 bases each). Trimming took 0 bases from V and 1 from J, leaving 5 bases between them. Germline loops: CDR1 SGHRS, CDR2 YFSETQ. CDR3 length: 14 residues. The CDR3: CASSLGGSYNEQFF. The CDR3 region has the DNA TGCGCCAGCAGCTTGGGGGGGTCCTACAATGAGCAGTTCTTC.

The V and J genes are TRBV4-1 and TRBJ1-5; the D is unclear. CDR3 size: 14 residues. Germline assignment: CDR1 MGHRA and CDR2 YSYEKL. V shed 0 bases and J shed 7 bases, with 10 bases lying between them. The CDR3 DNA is TGCGCCAGCAGCCAAGAAGCGAGTTGGCAGCCCCAGCATTTT. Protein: CASSQEASWQPQHF.

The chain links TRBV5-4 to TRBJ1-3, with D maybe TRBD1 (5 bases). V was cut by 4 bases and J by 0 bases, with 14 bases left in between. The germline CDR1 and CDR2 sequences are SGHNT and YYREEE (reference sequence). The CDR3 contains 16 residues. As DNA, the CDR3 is TGTGCCAGCAGCATCGACAGCGCTATCTCTGGAAACACCATATATTTT. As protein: CASSIDSAISGNTIYF.

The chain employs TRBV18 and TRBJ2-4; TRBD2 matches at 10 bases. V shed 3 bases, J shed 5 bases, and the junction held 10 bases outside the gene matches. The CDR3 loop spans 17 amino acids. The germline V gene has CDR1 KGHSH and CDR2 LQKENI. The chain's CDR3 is CASSPVASGSLENIQYF. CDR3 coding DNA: TGTGCCAGCTCACCCGTGGCTAGCGGGAGCTTGGAAAACATTCAGTACTTC.

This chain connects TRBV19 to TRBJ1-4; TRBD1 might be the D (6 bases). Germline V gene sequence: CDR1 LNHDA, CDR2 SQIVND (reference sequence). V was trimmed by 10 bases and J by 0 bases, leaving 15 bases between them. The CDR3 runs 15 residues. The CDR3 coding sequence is TGTGCCACGGGTCAGGGGTCGGCAACTAATGAAAAACTGTTTTTT. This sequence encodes CATGQGSATNEKLFF.

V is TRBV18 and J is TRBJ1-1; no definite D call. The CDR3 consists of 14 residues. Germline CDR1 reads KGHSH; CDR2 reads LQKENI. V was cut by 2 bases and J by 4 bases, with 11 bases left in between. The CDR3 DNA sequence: TGTGCCAGCTCACCAGAAGCTGAGGGCACTGAAGCTTTCTTT. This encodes CASSPEAEGTEAFF.

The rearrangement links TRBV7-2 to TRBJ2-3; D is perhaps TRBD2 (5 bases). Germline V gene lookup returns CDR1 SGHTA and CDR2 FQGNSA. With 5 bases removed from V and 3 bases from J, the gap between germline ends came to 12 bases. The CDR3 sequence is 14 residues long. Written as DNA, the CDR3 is TGTGCCAGCAGCCCGCTAGCATTTACAGATACGCAGTATTTT. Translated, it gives CASSPLAFTDTQYF. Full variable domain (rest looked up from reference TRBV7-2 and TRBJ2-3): GAGVSQSPSNKVTEKGKDVELRCDPISGHTALYWYRQSLGQGLEFLIYFQGNSAPDKSGLPSDRFSAERTGGSVSTLTIQRTQQEDSAVYLCASSPLAFTDTQYFGPGTRLTVL.

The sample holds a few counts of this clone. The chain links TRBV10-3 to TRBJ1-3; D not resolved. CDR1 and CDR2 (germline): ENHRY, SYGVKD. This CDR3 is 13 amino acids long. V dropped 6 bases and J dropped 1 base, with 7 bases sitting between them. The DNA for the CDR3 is TGTGCCATCAGACCCCCATCTGGAAACACCATATATTTT. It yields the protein CAIRPPSGNTIYF.

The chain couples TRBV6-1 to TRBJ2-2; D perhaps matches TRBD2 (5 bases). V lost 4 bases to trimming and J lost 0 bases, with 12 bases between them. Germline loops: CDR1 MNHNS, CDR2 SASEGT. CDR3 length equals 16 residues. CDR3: CASSVLGRSNTGELFF. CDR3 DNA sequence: TGTGCCAGCAGTGTGTTGGGGAGATCGAACACCGGGGAGCTGTTTTTT.

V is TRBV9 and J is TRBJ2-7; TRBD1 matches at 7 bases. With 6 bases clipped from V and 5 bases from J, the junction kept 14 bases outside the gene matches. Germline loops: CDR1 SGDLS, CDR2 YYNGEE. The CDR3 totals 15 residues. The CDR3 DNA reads TGTGCCAGCACTAAAGGACCGGGACAGCAAGACGAGCAGTACTTC. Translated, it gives CASTKGPGQQDEQYF.

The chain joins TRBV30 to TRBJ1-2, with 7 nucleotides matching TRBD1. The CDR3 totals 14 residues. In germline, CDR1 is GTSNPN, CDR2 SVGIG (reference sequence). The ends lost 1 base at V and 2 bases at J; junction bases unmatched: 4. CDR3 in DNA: TGTGCCTGGAGTGGCCAGGGGGGAAACTATGGCTACACCTTC. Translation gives CAWSGQGGNYGYTF.

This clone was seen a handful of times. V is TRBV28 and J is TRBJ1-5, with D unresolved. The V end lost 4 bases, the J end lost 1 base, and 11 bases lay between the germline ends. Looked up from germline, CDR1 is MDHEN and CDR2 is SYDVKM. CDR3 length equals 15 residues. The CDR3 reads CASSSLALSNQPQHF. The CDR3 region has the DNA TGTGCCAGCAGTTCCTTAGCCTTGAGCAATCAGCCCCAGCATTTT.

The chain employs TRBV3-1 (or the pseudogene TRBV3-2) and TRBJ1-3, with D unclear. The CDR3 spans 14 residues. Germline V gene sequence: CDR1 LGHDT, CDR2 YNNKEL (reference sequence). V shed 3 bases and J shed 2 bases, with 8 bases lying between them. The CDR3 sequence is CASSQSGTGNTIYF. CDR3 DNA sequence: TGTGCCAGCAGCCAGTCTGGAACTGGAAACACCATATATTTT.

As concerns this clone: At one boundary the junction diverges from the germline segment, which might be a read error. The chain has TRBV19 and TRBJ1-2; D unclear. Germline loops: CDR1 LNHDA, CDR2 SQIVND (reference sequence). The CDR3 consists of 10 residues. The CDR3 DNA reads TGCACTGGACGGAACTATGGCTACACCTTC. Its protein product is CTGRNYGYTF.

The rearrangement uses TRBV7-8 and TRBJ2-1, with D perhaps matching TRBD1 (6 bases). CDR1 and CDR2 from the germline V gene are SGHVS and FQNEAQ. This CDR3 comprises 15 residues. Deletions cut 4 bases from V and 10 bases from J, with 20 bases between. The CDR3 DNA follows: TGTGCCAGCAGCTCACAGGGTCCGACTACGGGGGAGCAGTTCTTC. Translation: CASSSQGPTTGEQFF.

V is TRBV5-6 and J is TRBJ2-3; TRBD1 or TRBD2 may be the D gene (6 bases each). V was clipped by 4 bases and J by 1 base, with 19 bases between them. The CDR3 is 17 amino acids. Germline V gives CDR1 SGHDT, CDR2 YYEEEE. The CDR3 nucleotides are TGTGCCAGCAGCCCGGGCCCAGGGGACTTCCGCACAGATACGCAGTATTTT. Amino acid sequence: CASSPGPGDFRTDTQYF.

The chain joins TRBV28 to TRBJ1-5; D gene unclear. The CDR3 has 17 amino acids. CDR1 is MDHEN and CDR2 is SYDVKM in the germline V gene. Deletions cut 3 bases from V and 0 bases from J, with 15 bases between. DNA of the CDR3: TGTGCCAGCAGTTTGTCGGGAGCCCCTTATAGCAATCAGCCCCAGCATTTT. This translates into CASSLSGAPYSNQPQHF.

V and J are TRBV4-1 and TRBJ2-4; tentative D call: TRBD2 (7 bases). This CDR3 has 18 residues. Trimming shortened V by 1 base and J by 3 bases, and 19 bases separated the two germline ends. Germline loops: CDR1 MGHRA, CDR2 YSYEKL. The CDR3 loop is CASSQGRGGSSNKNIQYF. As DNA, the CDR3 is TGCGCCAGCAGCCAAGGGAGGGGGGGCAGTTCCAACAAAAACATTCAGTACTTC.

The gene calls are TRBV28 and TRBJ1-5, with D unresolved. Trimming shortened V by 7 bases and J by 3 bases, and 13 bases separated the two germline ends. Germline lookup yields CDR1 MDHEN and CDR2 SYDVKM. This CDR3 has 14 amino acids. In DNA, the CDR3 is TGTGCCAGCAAAGGTGGGGTCCCCAATCAGCCCCAGCATTTT. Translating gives CASKGGVPNQPQHF. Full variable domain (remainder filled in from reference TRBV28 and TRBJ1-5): DVKVTQSSRYLVKRTGEKVFLECVQDMDHENMFWYRQDPGLGLRLIYFSYDVKMKEKGDIPEGYSVSREKKERFSLILESASTNQTSMYLCASKGGVPNQPQHFGDGTRLSIL.

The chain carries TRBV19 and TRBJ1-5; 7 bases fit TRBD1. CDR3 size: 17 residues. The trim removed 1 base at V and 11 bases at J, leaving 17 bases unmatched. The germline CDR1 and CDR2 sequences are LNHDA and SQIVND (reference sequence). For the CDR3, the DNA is TGTGCCAGTAGTATAGCCCGATCGACAGGGTTCGGGATTTCCCAGCATTTT. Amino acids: CASSIARSTGFGISQHF.

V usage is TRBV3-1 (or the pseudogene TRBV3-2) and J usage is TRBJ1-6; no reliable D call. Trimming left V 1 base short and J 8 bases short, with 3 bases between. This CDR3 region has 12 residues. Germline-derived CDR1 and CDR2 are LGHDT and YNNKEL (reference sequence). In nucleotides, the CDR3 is TGTGCCAGCAGCCAAGCTGATTCACCCCTCCACTTT. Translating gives CASSQADSPLHF.

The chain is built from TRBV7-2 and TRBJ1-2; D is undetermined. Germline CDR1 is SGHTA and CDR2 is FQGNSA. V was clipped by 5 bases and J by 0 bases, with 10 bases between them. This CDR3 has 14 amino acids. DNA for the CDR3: TGTGCCAGCAGCGGTTCGTTGGCTAACTATGGCTACACCTTC. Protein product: CASSGSLANYGYTF.

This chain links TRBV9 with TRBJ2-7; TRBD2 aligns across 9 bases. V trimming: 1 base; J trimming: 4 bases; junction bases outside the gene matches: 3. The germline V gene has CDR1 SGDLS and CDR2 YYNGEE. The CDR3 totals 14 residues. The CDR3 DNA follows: TGTGCCAGCAGCGTAACCACTAGCGGGTACGAGCAGTACTTC. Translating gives CASSVTTSGYEQYF.